The 9 T cell receptor beta chains in this list originate from one sample, sequenced in a study of memory CD4+ T cells and cytomegalovirus serostatus. The sort gate was single viable CD3+CD4+CD8-CD45RO+ cells for memory CD4+ T cells. Data came from immunoSEQ multiplex PCR; TCRdb stores just in-frame clones and leaves some out. This table holds about 73,000 clones, around four fifths found once. Sequenced sample: memory CD4+ T cells from blood. The receptors originated from an adult in good health and CMV-seropositive.

The gene calls are TRBV19 and TRBJ1-5, with D possibly matching TRBD1 (5 bases). The CDR3 consists of 15 residues. Germline loops: CDR1 LNHDA, CDR2 SQIVND (reference sequence). V lost 5 bases and J lost 5, with 16 bases in between. CDR3 nucleotide sequence: TGTGCCAGTAGTCCCCCGCGACAGCGCTATCAGCCCCAGCATTTT. Amino acid sequence: CASSPPRQRYQPQHF.

The V gene is TRBV5-8, the J gene TRBJ2-7; D is uncertain. This CDR3 has 14 residues. Germline CDR1 is SGHTS and CDR2 is YDEGEE. The V end was cut by 2 bases, the J end by 0 bases, with 9 bases between. The CDR3 DNA follows: TGTGCCAGCAGCTTTAGTGGGGTCTCCTACGAGCAGTACTTC. Translated, it gives CASSFSGVSYEQYF.

The rearrangement links TRBV19 to TRBJ1-4; D is possibly TRBD1 (5 bases). Germline loops: CDR1 LNHDA, CDR2 SQIVND (reference sequence). This CDR3 is 15 amino acids long. V shed 5 bases and J shed 0 bases, with 10 bases lying between them. As DNA, the CDR3 is TGTGCCAGTAGTTGGGGGACGGCAACTAATGAAAAACTGTTTTTT. Its translation is CASSWGTATNEKLFF.

This clone was seen repeatedly, ten times or more. This chain links TRBV29-1 with TRBJ1-1; tentative D call: TRBD1 (5 bases). The CDR3 extends over 11 amino acids. CDR1 and CDR2 from the germline V gene are SQVTM and ANQGSEA. V lost 7 bases to trimming and J lost 4 bases, with 10 bases between them. The CDR3 nucleotides read TGCAGCGGCCAGGGATCCACTGAAGCTTTCTTT. It yields the protein CSGQGSTEAFF.

This chain links TRBV28 with TRBJ2-2; D is unresolved. V lost 7 bases and J 1 base, leaving 4 bases between the germline ends. Germline CDR1 MDHEN, CDR2 SYDVKM. The CDR3 consists of 12 residues. The CDR3 loop reads CASKENTGELFF. DNA for the CDR3: TGTGCCAGCAAGGAGAACACCGGGGAGCTGTTTTTT. The complete variable domain, with remaining parts taken from reference TRBV28 and TRBJ2-2, reads DVKVTQSSRYLVKRTGEKVFLECVQDMDHENMFWYRQDPGLGLRLIYFSYDVKMKEKGDIPEGYSVSREKKERFSLILESASTNQTSMYLCASKENTGELFFGEGSRLTVL.

This clone showed up just a few times. The chain carries TRBV7-2 and TRBJ2-1; 11 nucleotides align to TRBD2. From germline, CDR1 is SGHTA and CDR2 FQGNSA. Losses at the gene ends were 1 base for V and 7 bases for J; bases not matched to a gene: 9. The CDR3 consists of 17 residues. CDR3 DNA: TGTGCCAGCAGCTTAGAAGTACTAGCGGGGGTGTGGAATGAGCAGTTCTTC. Protein product: CASSLEVLAGVWNEQFF.

V usage is TRBV6-1 and J usage is TRBJ1-2; the D gene is possibly TRBD1 (5 bases). There are 15 residues in the CDR3. Trimming took off 7 bases at V and 1 base at J, with 16 bases between the two ends. Germline V gene data show CDR1 as MNHNS and CDR2 as SASEGT. CDR3 loop: CASIAGQGNNYGYTF. In DNA, the CDR3 is TGTGCCAGCATCGCCGGGCAGGGAAATAACTATGGCTACACCTTC.

V is TRBV7-2 and J is TRBJ2-2, with TRBD1 identical over 8 bases. The V gene's germline CDR1 is SGHTA and CDR2 FQGNSA. The CDR3 contains 15 residues. Trimming removed 4 bases from V and 0 bases from J; junction bases left unmatched: 1. In DNA, the CDR3 is TGTGCCAGCAGCTCGACAGGGGCGAACACCGGGGAGCTGTTTTTT. Translation: CASSSTGANTGELFF.

V is TRBV12-5 and J is TRBJ2-1, with 7 bases identical to TRBD2. Trimming at V came to 3 bases and at J to 10 bases, leaving 6 bases not matched to a gene. The CDR3 runs to 13 residues. Germline loops: CDR1 LGHNT, CDR2 FRNRAP. In DNA form, the CDR3 reads TGTGCTAGTGGTTTAATCTCGGGAGGAGAGCAGTTCTTC. This sequence encodes CASGLISGGEQFF.